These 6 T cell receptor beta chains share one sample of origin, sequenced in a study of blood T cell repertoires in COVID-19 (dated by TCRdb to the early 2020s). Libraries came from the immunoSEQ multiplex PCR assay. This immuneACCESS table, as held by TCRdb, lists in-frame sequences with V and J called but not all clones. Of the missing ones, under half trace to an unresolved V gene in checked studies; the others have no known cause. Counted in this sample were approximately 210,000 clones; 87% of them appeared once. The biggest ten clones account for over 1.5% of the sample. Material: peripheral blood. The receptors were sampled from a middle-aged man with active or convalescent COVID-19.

CDR3 protein: CASSPGGLSTGELFF. The CDR3 DNA is TGTGCCAGCTCTCCGGGAGGATTGAGCACCGGGGAGCTGTTTTTT. V gene TRBV6-5 combines with J gene TRBJ2-2; 7 bases agree with TRBD2. Germline V lookup: CDR1 MNHEY, CDR2 SVGAGI. This CDR3 has 15 amino acids. V was pared by 8 bases and J by 4 bases, with 10 bases of the junction left unmatched.

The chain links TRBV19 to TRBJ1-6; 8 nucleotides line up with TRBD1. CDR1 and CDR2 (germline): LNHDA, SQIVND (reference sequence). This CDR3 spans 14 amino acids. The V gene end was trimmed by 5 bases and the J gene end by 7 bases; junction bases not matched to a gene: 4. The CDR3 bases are TGTGCCAGTAGTGGCCGGGACAGGAATTCACCCCTCCACTTT. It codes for CASSGRDRNSPLHF.

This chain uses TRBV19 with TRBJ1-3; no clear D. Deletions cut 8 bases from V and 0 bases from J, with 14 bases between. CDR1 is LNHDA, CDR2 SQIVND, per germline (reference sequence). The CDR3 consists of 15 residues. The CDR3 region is CASRFQWPSGNTIYF. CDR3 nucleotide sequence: TGTGCCAGTCGATTTCAGTGGCCCTCTGGAAACACCATATATTTT.

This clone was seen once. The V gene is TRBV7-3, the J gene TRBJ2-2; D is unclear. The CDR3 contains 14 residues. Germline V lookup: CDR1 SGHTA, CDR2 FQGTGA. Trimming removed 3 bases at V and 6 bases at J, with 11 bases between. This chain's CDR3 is CASSFDWVAGELFF. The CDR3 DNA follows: TGTGCCAGCAGCTTCGACTGGGTGGCCGGGGAGCTGTTTTTT.

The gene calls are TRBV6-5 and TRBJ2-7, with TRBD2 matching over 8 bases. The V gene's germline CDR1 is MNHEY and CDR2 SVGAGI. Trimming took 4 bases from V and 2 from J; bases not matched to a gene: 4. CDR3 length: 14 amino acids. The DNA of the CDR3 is TGTGCCAGCAGTTTCACTAGCGGAGCCTACGAGCAGTACTTC. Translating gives CASSFTSGAYEQYF.

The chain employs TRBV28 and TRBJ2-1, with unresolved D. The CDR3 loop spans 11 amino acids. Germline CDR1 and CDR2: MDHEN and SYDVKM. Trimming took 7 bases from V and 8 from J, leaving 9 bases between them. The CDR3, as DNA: TGTGCCAGCACTTACTTACATGAGCAGTTCTTC. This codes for CASTYLHEQFF. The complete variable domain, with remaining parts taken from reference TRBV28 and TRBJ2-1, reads DVKVTQSSRYLVKRTGEKVFLECVQDMDHENMFWYRQDPGLGLRLIYFSYDVKMKEKGDIPEGYSVSREKKERFSLILESASTNQTSMYLCASTYLHEQFFGPGTRLTVL.